The 28 T cell receptor beta chains listed next were all sequenced from one sample in a study of shared clonotypes between healthy human individuals. TCRdb's copy holds only in-frame clones and misses some; the assay was immunoSEQ multiplex PCR. The data contain around 510,000 clones, 95% to 96% of them singletons. The material sequenced was naive CD4+ T cells sorted from blood. Documented subset: CD45RA+ positively selected. These receptor sequences come from a woman aged 30 to 39 in good health.

This chain connects TRBV14 to TRBJ2-3, with no clear D. The germline gives CDR1 SGHDN, CDR2 FVKESK. With 4 bases removed from V and 6 bases from J, the gap between germline ends came to 20 bases. The CDR3 has 16 residues. This CDR3 reads CASSRTAVAFGDTQYF. CDR3 sequence (DNA): TGTGCCAGCAGCCGGACCGCCGTCGCCTTCGGGGATACGCAGTATTTT. Using reference TRBV14 and TRBJ2-3 for the parts outside the CDR3, the full variable domain is EAGVTQFPSHSVIEKGQTVTLRCDPISGHDNLYWYRRVMGKEIKFLLHFVKESKQDESGMPNNRFLAERTGGTYSTLKVQPAELEDSGVYFCASSRTAVAFGDTQYFGPGTRLTVL.

The V call is TRBV5-4, the J call TRBJ2-7; maybe TRBD1 (6 bases). In germline, CDR1 is SGHNT, CDR2 YYREEE (reference sequence). The CDR3 has 16 amino acids. Between the trimmed V and J ends, which lost 0 bases and 5 bases, there was a span of 18 bases. The CDR3 DNA is TGTGCCAGCAGCTTGGCCCACAGGGCCCCTACGAACGAGCAGTACTTC. Protein sequence: CASSLAHRAPTNEQYF.

This chain connects TRBV27 to TRBJ2-7, with 8 bases fitting TRBD1. The J segment lost 6 bases and the V segment lost 5 bases, leaving 15 bases of the junction unmatched. The germline V gene encodes CDR1 MNHEY and CDR2 SMNVEV (reference sequence). The CDR3 contains 16 residues. The DNA for the CDR3 is TGTGCCAGCAGTATCCACGGACAGGGATCTGGGGGCGAGCAGTACTTC. Translated, it gives CASSIHGQGSGGEQYF.

V and J are TRBV19 and TRBJ1-1; TRBD1 matches 8 bases. The V and J ends lost 5 bases and 1 base, in that order; junction bases with no gene match: 6. Germline values: CDR1 LNHDA, CDR2 SQIVND (reference sequence). The CDR3 covers 15 residues. Written as DNA, the CDR3 is TGTGCCAGTAGTGCCCGACAGGGGAAGAACACTGAAGCTTTCTTT. It is translated as CASSARQGKNTEAFF.

The V call is TRBV2, the J call TRBJ2-5; 10 bases align to TRBD2. Germline V lookup: CDR1 SNHLY, CDR2 FYNNEI. V trimming: 10 bases; J trimming: 4 bases; junction bases outside the gene matches: 12. This CDR3 has 15 amino acids. In nucleotides, the CDR3 is TGTGCCATATCAGGAGCGGGAGGGCCCGGAGAGACCCAGTACTTC. This codes for CAISGAGGPGETQYF.

The chain combines TRBV9 with TRBJ1-5; no definite D call. CDR1 and CDR2 (germline): SGDLS, YYNGEE. CDR3 size: 15 residues. Trimming pared 0 bases from V and 0 bases from J, leaving 7 bases between. CDR3 sequence reads: CASSVGPSSNQPQHF. CDR3 coding DNA: TGTGCCAGCAGCGTAGGACCGAGTAGCAATCAGCCCCAGCATTTT.

The chain links TRBV19 to TRBJ1-3; perhaps TRBD1 as D (6 bases). The V end lost 3 bases, the J end lost 3 bases, and 15 bases lay between the germline ends. Germline CDR1 and CDR2: LNHDA and SQIVND (reference sequence). The CDR3 has 16 residues. CDR3 region: CASSIPQGQYGNTIYF. Written as DNA, the CDR3 is TGTGCCAGTAGTATTCCGCAGGGGCAATATGGAAACACCATATATTTT.

V gene TRBV19 combines with J gene TRBJ1-4, with D maybe TRBD1 (5 bases). Trimming pared 3 bases from V and 8 bases from J, leaving 10 bases between. Germline V gives CDR1 LNHDA, CDR2 SQIVND (reference sequence). The CDR3 length is 13 residues. CDR3 sequence: CASSIRGQEKLFF. The CDR3 region has the DNA TGTGCCAGTAGTATTAGGGGCCAAGAAAAACTGTTTTTT.

The chain combines TRBV7-2 with TRBJ1-5, with D unresolved. Germline CDR1 SGHTA, CDR2 FQGNSA. CDR3 length: 14 amino acids. V lost 2 bases and J lost 1, with 6 bases in between. Here the CDR3 reads CASSLIGSNQPQHF. The CDR3 DNA reads TGTGCCAGCAGCTTAATCGGGAGCAATCAGCCCCAGCATTTT.

V usage is TRBV6-1 and J usage is TRBJ2-7, with D possibly being TRBD2 (5 bases). CDR3 length: 14 amino acids. Germline V gene lookup returns CDR1 MNHNS and CDR2 SASEGT. V lost 0 bases and J 7 bases, leaving 13 bases between the germline ends. CDR3 in DNA: TGTGCCAGCAGTGAAGCCCAGGCCCGGGGAGAGCAGTACTTC. This codes for CASSEAQARGEQYF.

The V and J genes are TRBV5-1 and TRBJ1-1; 7 bases align to TRBD1. The germline CDR1 and CDR2 sequences are SGHRS and YFSETQ. V trimming: 6 bases; J trimming: 12 bases; junction bases outside the gene matches: 20. The CDR3 is made up of 15 amino acids. CDR3 loop: CASTRTGRNSVATFF. In DNA form, the CDR3 reads TGCGCCAGCACGAGGACAGGTAGGAATAGTGTCGCAACTTTCTTT.

The chain uses TRBV5-4 and TRBJ2-2, with D maybe TRBD2 (6 bases). Trimming pared 7 bases from V and 2 bases from J, leaving 12 bases between. CDR3 length: 14 residues. Looked up from germline, CDR1 is SGHNT and CDR2 is YYREEE (reference sequence). The CDR3 DNA sequence: TGTGCCAGCCGCCGGGACTTCAACACCGGGGAGCTGTTTTTT. As protein: CASRRDFNTGELFF.

The gene calls are TRBV7-6 and TRBJ2-5, with D possibly TRBD2 on 5 matching bases. The V end was cut by 0 bases, the J end by 5 bases, with 10 bases between. Looked up from germline, CDR1 is SGHVS and CDR2 is FNYEAQ. This CDR3 has 14 residues. This chain's CDR3 is CASSLAGVGETQYF. CDR3 DNA: TGTGCCAGCAGCTTAGCCGGGGTCGGGGAGACCCAGTACTTC.

This clone was seen a few times. The chain couples TRBV6-1 to TRBJ2-2; D is possibly TRBD1 (6 bases). Germline V gene data show CDR1 as MNHNS and CDR2 as SASEGT. Trimming removed 4 bases at V and 1 base at J, with 16 bases between. CDR3 length: 17 residues. The CDR3 nucleotides read TGTGCCAGCAGTGTCCCAGGACAGACCCTGAACACCGGGGAGCTGTTTTTT. Translating gives CASSVPGQTLNTGELFF.

The CDR3 spells CASSPGTGSNYGYTF. The CDR3 nucleotides read TGCGCCAGCAGCCCCGGGACAGGGTCTAACTATGGCTACACCTTC. The V and J genes are TRBV5-1 and TRBJ1-2; TRBD1 aligns across 9 bases. Unmatched junction bases numbered 4, after V lost 4 bases and J lost 0 bases. The CDR3 is 15 amino acids. Germline CDR1 SGHRS, CDR2 YFSETQ.

The chain is built from TRBV11-3 and TRBJ2-3; 8 bases align to TRBD2. Trimming cost V 4 bases and J 4 bases; bases outside gene matches: 4. Germline CDR1 is SGHNT and CDR2 is YENEEA. There are 14 residues in the CDR3. CDR3 in DNA: TGTGCCAGCAGCTACTACGGGGGGGCAGATACGCAGTATTTT. Translated: CASSYYGGADTQYF.

This chain uses TRBV28 with TRBJ2-1; tentative D call: TRBD1 (6 bases). The V and J ends lost 7 bases and 4 bases respectively, with 17 bases between them. Per the germline V gene, CDR1 is MDHEN and CDR2 is SYDVKM. This CDR3 spans 15 amino acids. Here the CDR3 reads CASTLGALGYNEQFF. CDR3 bases: TGTGCCAGCACCTTGGGGGCTTTGGGTTACAATGAGCAGTTCTTC.

V usage is TRBV19 and J usage is TRBJ2-5, with 8 bases fitting TRBD1. The germline V gene has CDR1 LNHDA and CDR2 SQIVND (reference sequence). The CDR3 spans 14 residues. With 9 bases clipped from V and 5 bases from J, the junction kept 11 bases outside the gene matches. The CDR3 spells CASTTGQGEETQYF. The DNA for the CDR3 is TGTGCCAGCACGACCGGACAGGGTGAGGAGACCCAGTACTTC.

V usage is TRBV7-3 and J usage is TRBJ1-1; tentative D call: TRBD1 (5 bases). Per germline, CDR1 SGHTA and CDR2 FQGTGA. The CDR3 runs 14 residues. V was clipped by 3 bases and J by 4 bases, with 12 bases between them. DNA of the CDR3: TGTGCCAGCAGCTTTGGGACCGCCGGCACTGAAGCTTTCTTT. It specifies CASSFGTAGTEAFF. Filled out from reference TRBV7-3 and TRBJ1-1, the complete variable domain reads GAGVSQTPSNKVTEKGKYVELRCDPISGHTALYWYRQSLGQGPEFLIYFQGTGAADDSGLPNDRFFAVRPEGSVSTLKIQRTERGDSAVYLCASSFGTAGTEAFFGQGTRLTVV.

Comments on this clone: The sample contains more than one DNA sequence encoding this CDR3. This sequence joins TRBV5-1 and TRBJ2-7, with D perhaps matching TRBD2 (7 bases). Germline CDR1 and CDR2: SGHRS and YFSETQ. V shed 0 bases and J shed 6 bases, with 10 bases lying between them. The CDR3 covers 13 residues. CDR3 sequence: CASSLAGGREQYF. CDR3 coding DNA: TGCGCCAGCAGCTTGGCCGGGGGGCGCGAGCAGTACTTC.

The rearrangement uses TRBV9 and TRBJ1-3; 9 bases fit TRBD1. CDR1 is SGDLS, CDR2 YYNGEE, per germline. The trim removed 1 base at V and 4 bases at J, leaving 6 bases unmatched. CDR3 length equals 16 residues. The CDR3 sequence: CASSVRTGDFGNTIYF. CDR3 in DNA: TGTGCCAGCAGCGTAAGGACAGGGGATTTCGGAAACACCATATATTTT.

The gene calls are TRBV10-1 and TRBJ2-7; D gene ambiguous. Trimming shortened V by 0 bases and J by 5 bases, and 5 bases separated the two germline ends. CDR1 and CDR2 from the germline V gene are WNHNN and SYGVQD (reference sequence). The CDR3 extends over 12 amino acids. CDR3 sequence (DNA): TGCGCCAGCAGTGAGTCGACTCACGAGCAGTACTTC. Translation gives CASSESTHEQYF.

This clone has a single count. The V call is TRBV5-6, the J call TRBJ2-3; D gene unclear. Trimming pared 3 bases from V and 6 bases from J, leaving 5 bases between. CDR1 is SGHDT and CDR2 is YYEEEE in the germline V gene. The CDR3 covers 11 residues. The CDR3 here is CASSSMDTQYF. In DNA form, the CDR3 reads TGTGCCAGCAGCTCCATGGATACGCAGTATTTT.

CDR3 protein: CASRMTGPTYEQYF. CDR3 in DNA: TGCGCCAGCAGGATGACAGGACCTACCTACGAGCAGTACTTC. The V call is TRBV5-1, the J call TRBJ2-7; D is perhaps TRBD1 (6 bases). Looked up from germline, CDR1 is SGHRS and CDR2 is YFSETQ. The CDR3 loop spans 14 amino acids. V was pared by 5 bases and J by 2 bases, with 14 bases between.

The DNA for the CDR3 is TGTGCCAGCAGTTTGGGGAGTTGGGAGACCCAGTACTTC. It specifies CASSLGSWETQYF. The chain employs TRBV28 and TRBJ2-5; maybe TRBD2 (5 bases). The CDR3 extends over 13 amino acids. Germline V CDR1 and CDR2: MDHEN, SYDVKM. V lost 3 bases and J 5 bases, leaving 10 bases between the germline ends. Complete variable domain (other parts from reference TRBV28 and TRBJ2-5): DVKVTQSSRYLVKRTGEKVFLECVQDMDHENMFWYRQDPGLGLRLIYFSYDVKMKEKGDIPEGYSVSREKKERFSLILESASTNQTSMYLCASSLGSWETQYFGPGTRLLVL.

The V and J genes are TRBV5-1 and TRBJ2-7, with TRBD1 matching over 8 bases. Germline trimming cut 4 bases from V and 5 bases from J; bases unmatched to any gene: 11. Germline V lookup: CDR1 SGHRS, CDR2 YFSETQ. This CDR3 has 15 amino acids. CDR3 nucleotide sequence: TGCGCCAGCAGCCCCCTGGGCAGGACAGGGAACGAGCAGTACTTC. Protein sequence: CASSPLGRTGNEQYF.

The V call is TRBV7-5, the J call TRBJ2-5; the table assigns TRBD2, which was not confirmed against the DNA. TRBV7-5 is a listed pseudogene. The CDR3 spans 17 residues. CDR3 bases: TGTGTCAGAAGCCCCTCCGGGACTACTAAGCGCCAAGAGACCCAGTACTTC. Protein sequence: CVRSPSGTTKRQETQYF.

V gene TRBV6-1 combines with J gene TRBJ2-3; D not resolved. CDR1 and CDR2 (germline): MNHNS, SASEGT. V was trimmed by 3 bases and J by 1 base, leaving 5 bases between them. CDR3 size: 13 residues. The CDR3 DNA follows: TGTGCCAGCAGTGATCGACGCACAGATACGCAGTATTTT. The encoded protein is CASSDRRTDTQYF.